The clone carrying this T cell receptor (beta chain) has at least ten counts. RNA transcripts provided the source from which TCR beta CDR3 regions were amplified. The study used the HTBI primer set for a first-round RT-PCR of the TCR CDR3. TCRdb ran MiXCR on the multiplex PCR reads and lists one entry per CDR3 protein. The data contain about 530,000 distinct CDR3 sequences, about 15% of them seen just once; the ten biggest clones take up roughly 18%. CDR1 is MNHEY, CDR2 SMNVEV, per germline (reference sequence). The CDR3 has 14 amino acids. After removal of 4 bases from V and 4 bases from J, the junction contained 4 bases not matched to a gene. This sample is part of a study of T cells in Graves' hyperthyroidism and ophthalmopathy.

The specimen was blood. The genes are TRBV27 and TRBJ1-1, with 9 bases aligning to TRBD1. The sequence was obtained from a woman aged 18 to 35 with Graves' ophthalmopathy. CDR3 sequence (DNA): TGTGCCAGCAGTTACAGGGGGCTGATCACTGAAGCTTTCTTT. It specifies CASSYRGLITEAFF.